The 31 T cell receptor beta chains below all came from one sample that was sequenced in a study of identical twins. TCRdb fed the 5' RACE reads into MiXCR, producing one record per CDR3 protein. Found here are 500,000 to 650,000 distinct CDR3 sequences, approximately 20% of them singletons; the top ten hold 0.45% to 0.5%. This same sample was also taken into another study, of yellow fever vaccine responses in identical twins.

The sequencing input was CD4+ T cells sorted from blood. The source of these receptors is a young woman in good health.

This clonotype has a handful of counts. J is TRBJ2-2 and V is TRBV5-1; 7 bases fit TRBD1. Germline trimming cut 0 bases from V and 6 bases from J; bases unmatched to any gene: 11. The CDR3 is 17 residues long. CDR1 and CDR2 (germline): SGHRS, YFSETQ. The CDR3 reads CASSLELGQSLSGELFF. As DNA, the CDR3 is TGCGCCAGCAGCTTGGAATTGGGACAGTCCCTCTCCGGGGAGCTGTTTTTT.

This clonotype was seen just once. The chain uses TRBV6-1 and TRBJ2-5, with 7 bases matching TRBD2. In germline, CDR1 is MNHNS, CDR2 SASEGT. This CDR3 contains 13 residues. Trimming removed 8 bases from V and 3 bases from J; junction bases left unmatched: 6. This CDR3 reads CASGTTLEETQYF. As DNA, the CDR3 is TGTGCCAGCGGGACTACCTTAGAAGAGACCCAGTACTTC.

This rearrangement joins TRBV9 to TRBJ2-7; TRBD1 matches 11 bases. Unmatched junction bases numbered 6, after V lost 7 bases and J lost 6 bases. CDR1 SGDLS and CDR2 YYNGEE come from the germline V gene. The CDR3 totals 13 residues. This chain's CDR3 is CASSGTGGGEQYF. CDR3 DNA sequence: TGTGCCAGCTCCGGGACAGGGGGTGGCGAGCAGTACTTC.

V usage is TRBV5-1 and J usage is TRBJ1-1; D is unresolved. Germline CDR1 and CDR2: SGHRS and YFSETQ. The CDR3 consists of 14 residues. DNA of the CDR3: TGCGCTACGCGGGGTGGAACGATGAACACTGAAGCTTTCTTT. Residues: CATRGGTMNTEAFF.

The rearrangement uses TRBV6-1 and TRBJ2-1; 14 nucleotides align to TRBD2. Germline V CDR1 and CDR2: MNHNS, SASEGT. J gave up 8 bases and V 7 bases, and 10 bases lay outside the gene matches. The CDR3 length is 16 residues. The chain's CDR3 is CASKSGTSGRSDEQFF. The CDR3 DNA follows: TGTGCCAGCAAGTCCGGGACTAGCGGGAGATCGGATGAGCAGTTCTTC.

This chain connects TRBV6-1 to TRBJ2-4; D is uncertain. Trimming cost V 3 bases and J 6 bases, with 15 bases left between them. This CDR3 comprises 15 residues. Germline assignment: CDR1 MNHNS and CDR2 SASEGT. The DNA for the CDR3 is TGTGCCAGCAGTGATGCCCTGGTCCTGAGAAACATTCAGTACTTC. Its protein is CASSDALVLRNIQYF.

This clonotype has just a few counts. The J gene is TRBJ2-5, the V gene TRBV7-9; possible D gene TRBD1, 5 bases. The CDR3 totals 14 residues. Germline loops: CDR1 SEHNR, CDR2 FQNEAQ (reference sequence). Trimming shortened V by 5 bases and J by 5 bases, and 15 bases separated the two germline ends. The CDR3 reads CASSHQGNEETQYF. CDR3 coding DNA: TGTGCCAGCAGCCATCAGGGTAATGAGGAGACCCAGTACTTC.

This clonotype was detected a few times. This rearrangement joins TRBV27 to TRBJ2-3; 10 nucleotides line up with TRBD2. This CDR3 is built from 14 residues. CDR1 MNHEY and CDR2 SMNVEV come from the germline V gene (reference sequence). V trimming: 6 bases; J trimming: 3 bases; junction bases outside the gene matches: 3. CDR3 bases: TGTGCCAGCAGACATAGCGGGAGGACAGATACGCAGTATTTT. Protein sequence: CASRHSGRTDTQYF.

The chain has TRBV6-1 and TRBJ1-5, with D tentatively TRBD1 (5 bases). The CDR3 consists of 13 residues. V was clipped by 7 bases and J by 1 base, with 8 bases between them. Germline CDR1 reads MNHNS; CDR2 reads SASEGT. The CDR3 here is CASTEGSNQPQHF. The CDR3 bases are TGTGCCAGCACTGAGGGGAGCAATCAGCCCCAGCATTTT.

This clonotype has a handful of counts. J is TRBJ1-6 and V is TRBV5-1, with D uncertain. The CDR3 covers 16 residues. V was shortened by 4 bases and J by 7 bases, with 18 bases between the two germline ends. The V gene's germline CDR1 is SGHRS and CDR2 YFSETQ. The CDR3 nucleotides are TGCGCCAGCAGCGACCCGGACTTCCCGAGGAATTCACCCCTCCACTTT. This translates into CASSDPDFPRNSPLHF.

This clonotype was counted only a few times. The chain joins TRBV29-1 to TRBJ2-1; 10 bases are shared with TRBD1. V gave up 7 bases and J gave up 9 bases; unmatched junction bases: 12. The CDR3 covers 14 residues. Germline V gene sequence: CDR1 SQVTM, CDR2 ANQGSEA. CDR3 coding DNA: TGCAGCGCCGCGGAGGGACAGGGGAGTCGTGAGCAGTTCTTC. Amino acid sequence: CSAAEGQGSREQFF.

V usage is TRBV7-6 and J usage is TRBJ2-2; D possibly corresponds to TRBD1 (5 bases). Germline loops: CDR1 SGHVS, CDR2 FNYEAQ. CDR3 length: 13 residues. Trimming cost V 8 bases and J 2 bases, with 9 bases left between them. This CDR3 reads CASGRANTGELFF. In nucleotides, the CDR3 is TGTGCCAGCGGCAGGGCTAACACCGGGGAGCTGTTTTTT.

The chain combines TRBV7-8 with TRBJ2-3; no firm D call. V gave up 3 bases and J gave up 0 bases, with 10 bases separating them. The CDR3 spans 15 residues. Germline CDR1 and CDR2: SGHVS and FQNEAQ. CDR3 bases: TGTGCCAGCAGCTTTTACGGGTCTAGCACAGATACGCAGTATTTT. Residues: CASSFYGSSTDTQYF.

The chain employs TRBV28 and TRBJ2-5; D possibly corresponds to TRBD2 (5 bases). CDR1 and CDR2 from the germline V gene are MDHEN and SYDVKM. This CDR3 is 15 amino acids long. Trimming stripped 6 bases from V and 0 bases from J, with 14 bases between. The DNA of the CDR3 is TGTGCCAGCAGCCATCGCACTAGATACCAAGAGACCCAGTACTTC. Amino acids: CASSHRTRYQETQYF. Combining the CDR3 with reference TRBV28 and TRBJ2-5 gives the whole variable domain DVKVTQSSRYLVKRTGEKVFLECVQDMDHENMFWYRQDPGLGLRLIYFSYDVKMKEKGDIPEGYSVSREKKERFSLILESASTNQTSMYLCASSHRTRYQETQYFGPGTRLLVL.

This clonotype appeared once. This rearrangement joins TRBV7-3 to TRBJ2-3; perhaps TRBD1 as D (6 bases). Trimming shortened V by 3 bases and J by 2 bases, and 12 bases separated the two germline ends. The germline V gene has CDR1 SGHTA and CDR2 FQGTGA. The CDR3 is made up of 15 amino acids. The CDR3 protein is CASSFSYRDTDTQYF. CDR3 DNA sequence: TGTGCCAGCAGCTTCAGTTACAGGGACACAGATACGCAGTATTTT.

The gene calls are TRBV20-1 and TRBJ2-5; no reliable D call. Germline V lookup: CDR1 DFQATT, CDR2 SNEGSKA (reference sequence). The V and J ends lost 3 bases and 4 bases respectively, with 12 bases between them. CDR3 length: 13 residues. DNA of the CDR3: TGCAGTGCTAGTTTGGGGTACTTAGAGACCCAGTACTTC. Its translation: CSASLGYLETQYF.

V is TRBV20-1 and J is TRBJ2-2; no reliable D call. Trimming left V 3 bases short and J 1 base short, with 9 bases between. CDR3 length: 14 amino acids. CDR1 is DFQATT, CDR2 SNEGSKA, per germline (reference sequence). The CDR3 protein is CSASSRRNTGELFF. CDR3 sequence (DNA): TGCAGTGCTAGTAGCCGGCGGAACACCGGGGAGCTGTTTTTT.

The DNA of the CDR3 is TGTGCCAGCAGGGGGGGACAGGTCACCTACGAGCAGTACTTC. As protein: CASRGGQVTYEQYF. The V call is TRBV2, the J call TRBJ2-7, with 8 positions matching TRBD1. Germline CDR1 reads SNHLY; CDR2 reads FYNNEI. This CDR3 contains 14 residues. Trimming removed 6 bases from V and 2 bases from J; junction bases left unmatched: 6. Complete variable domain (other parts from reference TRBV2 and TRBJ2-7): EPEVTQTPSHQVTQMGQEVILRCVPISNHLYFYWYRQILGQKVEFLVSFYNNEISEKSEIFDDQFSVERPDGSNFTLKIRSTKLEDSAMYFCASRGGQVTYEQYFGPGTRLTVT.

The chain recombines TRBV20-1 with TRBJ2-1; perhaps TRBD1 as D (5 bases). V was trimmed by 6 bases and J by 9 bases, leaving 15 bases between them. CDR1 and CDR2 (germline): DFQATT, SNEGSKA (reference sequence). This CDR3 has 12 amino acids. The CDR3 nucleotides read TGCAGTGCCCTAGGGGTCGTCGGTGAGCAGTTCTTC. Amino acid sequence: CSALGVVGEQFF.

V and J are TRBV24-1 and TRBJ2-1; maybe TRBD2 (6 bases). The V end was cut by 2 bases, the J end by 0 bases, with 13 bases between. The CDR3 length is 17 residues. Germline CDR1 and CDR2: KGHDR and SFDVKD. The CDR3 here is CATSDSLAMSSYNEQFF. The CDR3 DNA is TGTGCCACCAGTGATTCCCTAGCGATGAGCTCCTACAATGAGCAGTTCTTC.

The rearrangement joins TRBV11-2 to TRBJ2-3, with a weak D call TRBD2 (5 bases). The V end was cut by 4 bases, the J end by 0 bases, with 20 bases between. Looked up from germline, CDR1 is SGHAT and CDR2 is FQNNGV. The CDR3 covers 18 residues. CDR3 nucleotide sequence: TGTGCCAGCAGCTACCGTTGGCTAGCCGGGTTTAGCACAGATACGCAGTATTTT. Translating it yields CASSYRWLAGFSTDTQYF. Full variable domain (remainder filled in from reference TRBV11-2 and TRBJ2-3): EAGVAQSPRYKIIEKRQSVAFWCNPISGHATLYWYQQILGQGPKLLIQFQNNGVVDDSQLPKDRFSAERLKGVDSTLKIQPAKLEDSAVYLCASSYRWLAGFSTDTQYFGPGTRLTVL.

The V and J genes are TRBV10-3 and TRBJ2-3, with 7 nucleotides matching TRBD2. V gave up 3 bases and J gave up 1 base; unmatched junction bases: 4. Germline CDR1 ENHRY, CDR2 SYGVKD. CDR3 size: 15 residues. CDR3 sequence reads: CAISDEAGGTDTQYF. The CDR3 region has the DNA TGTGCCATCAGTGATGAGGCGGGGGGCACAGATACGCAGTATTTT.

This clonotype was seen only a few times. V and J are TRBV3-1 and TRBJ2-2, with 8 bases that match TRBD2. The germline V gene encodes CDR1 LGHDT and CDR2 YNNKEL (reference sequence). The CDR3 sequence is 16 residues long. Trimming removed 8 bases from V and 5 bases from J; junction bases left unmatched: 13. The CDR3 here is CASLRPGTSGTGELFF. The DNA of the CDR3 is TGTGCCAGCCTGAGACCCGGGACTAGTGGAACCGGGGAGCTGTTTTTT.

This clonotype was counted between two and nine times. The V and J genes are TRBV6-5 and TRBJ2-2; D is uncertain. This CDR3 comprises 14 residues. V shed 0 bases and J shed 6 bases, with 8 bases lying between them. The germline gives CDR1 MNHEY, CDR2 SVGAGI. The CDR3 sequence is CASSYSYSAGELFF. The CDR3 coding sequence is TGTGCCAGCAGTTACTCGTACAGCGCCGGGGAGCTGTTTTTT.

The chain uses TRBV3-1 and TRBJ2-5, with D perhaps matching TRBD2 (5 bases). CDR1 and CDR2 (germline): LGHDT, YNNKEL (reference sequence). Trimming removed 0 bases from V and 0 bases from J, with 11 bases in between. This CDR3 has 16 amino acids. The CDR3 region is CASSQDPGKYQETQYF. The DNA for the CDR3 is TGTGCCAGCAGCCAAGATCCCGGGAAGTACCAAGAGACCCAGTACTTC.

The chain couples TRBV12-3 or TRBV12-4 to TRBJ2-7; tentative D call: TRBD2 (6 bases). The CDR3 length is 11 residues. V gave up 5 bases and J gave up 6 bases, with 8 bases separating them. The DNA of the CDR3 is TGTGCCAGCAGTGCGGGACGCGAGCAGTACTTC. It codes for CASSAGREQYF.

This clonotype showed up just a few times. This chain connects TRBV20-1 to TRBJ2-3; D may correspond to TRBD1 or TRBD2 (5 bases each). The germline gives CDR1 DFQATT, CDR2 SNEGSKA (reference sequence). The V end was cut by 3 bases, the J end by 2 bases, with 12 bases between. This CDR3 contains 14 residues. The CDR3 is CSARRPGHTDTQYF. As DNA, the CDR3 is TGCAGTGCTAGGAGACCGGGGCACACAGATACGCAGTATTTT.

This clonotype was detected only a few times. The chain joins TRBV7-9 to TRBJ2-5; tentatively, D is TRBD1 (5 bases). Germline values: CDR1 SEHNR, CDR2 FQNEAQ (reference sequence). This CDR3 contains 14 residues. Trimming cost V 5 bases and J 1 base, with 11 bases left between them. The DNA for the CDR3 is TGTGCCAGCAGCATGGACACGATCCAAGAGACCCAGTACTTC. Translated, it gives CASSMDTIQETQYF.

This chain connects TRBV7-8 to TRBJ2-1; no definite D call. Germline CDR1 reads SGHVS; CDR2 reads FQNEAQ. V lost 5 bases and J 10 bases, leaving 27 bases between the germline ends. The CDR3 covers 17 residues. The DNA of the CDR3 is TGTGCCAGCAGCGCAGGCGGTGGGCAGGCCTCTTTGGGGGAGCAGTTCTTC. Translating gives CASSAGGGQASLGEQFF.

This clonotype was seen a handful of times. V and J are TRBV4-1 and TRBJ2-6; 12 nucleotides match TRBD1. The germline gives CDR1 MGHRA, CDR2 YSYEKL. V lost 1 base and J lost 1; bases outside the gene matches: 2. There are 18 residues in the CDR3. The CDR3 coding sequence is TGCGCCAGCAGCCAAGGGGACAGGGGGCGGTCTGGGGCCAACGTCCTGACTTTC. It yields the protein CASSQGDRGRSGANVLTF.

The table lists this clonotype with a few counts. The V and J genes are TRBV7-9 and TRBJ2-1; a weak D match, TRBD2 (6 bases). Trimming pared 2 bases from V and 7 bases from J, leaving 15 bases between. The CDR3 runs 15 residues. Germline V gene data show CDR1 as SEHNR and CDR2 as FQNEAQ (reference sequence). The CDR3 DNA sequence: TGTGCCAGCAGCTTATGGGCTAGCGACGGTAATGAGCAGTTCTTC. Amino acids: CASSLWASDGNEQFF.